Listed here are 18 T cell receptor beta chains from one sample, sequenced in a study of shared clonotypes between healthy human individuals. Generated by immunoSEQ multiplex PCR, the TCRdb table keeps only in-frame clones and is missing some. Here the sample spans about 2 million clones, just under 95% being singletons. In the naive CD8 group, cells lacked CD45RO and were positively selected for CCR7, so terminally differentiated effector memory CD45RA+ cells were left out. Material for sequencing was naive CD8+ T cells sorted from blood. These receptors all come from a man younger than 35 in good health.

This rearrangement joins TRBV19 to TRBJ1-5; D not certain. The length of the CDR3 is 17 residues. CDR1 and CDR2 from the germline V gene are LNHDA and SQIVND (reference sequence). Trimming stripped 3 bases from V and 5 bases from J, with 20 bases between. The CDR3 nucleotides read TGTGCCAGTAGTATCCAAAAGGGTCCCCCATGGGATCAGCCCCAGCATTTT. Translated: CASSIQKGPPWDQPQHF. The whole variable domain, filled in from reference TRBV19 and TRBJ1-5, reads DGGITQSPKYLFRKEGQNVTLSCEQNLNHDAMYWYRQDPGQGLRLIYYSQIVNDFQKGDIAEGYSVSREKKESFPLTVTSAQKNPTAFYLCASSIQKGPPWDQPQHFGDGTRLSIL.

This rearrangement joins TRBV28 to TRBJ2-5; D unresolved. The CDR3 loop spans 12 amino acids. The germline V gene has CDR1 MDHEN and CDR2 SYDVKM. With 3 bases removed from V and 5 bases from J, the gap between germline ends came to 7 bases. The CDR3 spells CASSLNFETQYF. The CDR3 DNA is TGTGCCAGCAGTTTGAATTTCGAGACCCAGTACTTC.

The genes are TRBV4-3 and TRBJ2-7; 9 bases agree with TRBD2. The CDR3 extends over 14 amino acids. V shed 7 bases, J shed 5 bases, and the junction held 9 bases outside the gene matches. Looked up from germline, CDR1 is LGHNA and CDR2 is YSLEER. Here the CDR3 DNA reads TGCGCCAGCACCCAGGATAGCGGGAGTGACGAGCAGTACTTC. It encodes CASTQDSGSDEQYF.

The J gene is TRBJ2-2, the V gene TRBV6-1, with D possibly being TRBD1 (5 bases). Looked up from germline, CDR1 is MNHNS and CDR2 is SASEGT. This CDR3 comprises 15 residues. Trimming left V 6 bases short and J 4 bases short, with 15 bases between. CDR3: CASRVLRTGTGELFF. The CDR3 DNA sequence: TGTGCCAGCAGGGTCCTCCGAACAGGCACCGGGGAGCTGTTTTTT.

The rearrangement links TRBV4-1 to TRBJ1-1; 9 positions agree with TRBD1. The CDR3 sequence is 15 residues long. Germline-derived CDR1 and CDR2 are MGHRA and YSYEKL. J lost 1 base, V lost 3 bases, and 3 bases had no gene match. The CDR3 here is CASSHGTGTNTEAFF. As DNA, the CDR3 is TGCGCCAGCAGCCACGGGACAGGGACGAACACTGAAGCTTTCTTT.

The chain combines TRBV7-2 with TRBJ2-1; 8 bases fit TRBD1. The germline gives CDR1 SGHTA, CDR2 FQGNSA. The ends lost 2 bases at V and 3 bases at J; junction bases unmatched: 3. The CDR3 loop spans 15 amino acids. CDR3 coding DNA: TGTGCCAGCAGCTTATATACAGGGGGCTACAATGAGCAGTTCTTC. Protein product: CASSLYTGGYNEQFF.

The CDR3 DNA reads TGTGCCAGCAGCTTCACTAGCCTCGCAGATACGCAGTATTTT. Its translation is CASSFTSLADTQYF. This rearrangement joins TRBV6-5 to TRBJ2-3, with D possibly being TRBD2 (6 bases). CDR1 MNHEY and CDR2 SVGAGI come from the germline V gene. V lost 6 bases to trimming and J lost 4 bases, with 14 bases between them. The CDR3 is 14 amino acids.

The chain recombines TRBV7-6 with TRBJ2-5; D possibly corresponds to TRBD1 (6 bases). The germline V gene encodes CDR1 SGHVS and CDR2 FNYEAQ. The CDR3 spans 15 residues. V dropped 1 base and J dropped 4 bases, with 13 bases sitting between them. CDR3 nucleotides: TGTGCCAGCAGCTTAGTACCAGGGGAACGAGAGACCCAGTACTTC. Its translation: CASSLVPGERETQYF.

Concerning this clone: The sample carries other DNA sequences with the same CDR3. This chain connects TRBV5-6 to TRBJ2-7; a weak D match, TRBD1 (5 bases). Germline V gene data show CDR1 as SGHDT and CDR2 as YYEEEE. V was trimmed by 2 bases and J by 2 bases, leaving 11 bases between them. CDR3 length: 14 residues. For the CDR3, the DNA is TGTGCCAGCAGCTTAACAGGTGTCCCCTACGAGCAGTACTTC. Amino acid sequence: CASSLTGVPYEQYF.

The genes are TRBV28 and TRBJ2-4; 11 bases are a match to TRBD1. The CDR3 has 14 amino acids. Germline CDR1 reads MDHEN; CDR2 reads SYDVKM. V was pared by 11 bases and J by 2 bases, with 5 bases of the junction left unmatched. The CDR3 reads CAAGQGASKNIQYF. CDR3 coding DNA: TGTGCCGCCGGACAGGGGGCTTCCAAAAACATTCAGTACTTC.

The J gene is TRBJ2-1, the V gene TRBV10-1; D unresolved. This CDR3 contains 12 residues. V was cut by 10 bases and J by 0 bases, with 7 bases left in between. Germline loops: CDR1 WNHNN, CDR2 SYGVQD (reference sequence). CDR3 amino acids: CATTDSYNEQFF. DNA for the CDR3: TGCGCCACTACAGACTCCTACAATGAGCAGTTCTTC.

This clone was recorded a few times. Here the CDR3 DNA reads TGTGCCTGGAGCGTTGGATTCGCCCAGCCCCAGCATTTT. This translates into CAWSVGFAQPQHF. V usage is TRBV30 and J usage is TRBJ1-5, with D hard to call. There are 13 residues in the CDR3. V gave up 3 bases and J gave up 7 bases, with 13 bases separating them. CDR1 is GTSNPN, CDR2 SVGIG, per germline (reference sequence).

J is TRBJ1-2 and V is TRBV9; D perhaps matches TRBD1 (5 bases). Per germline, CDR1 SGDLS and CDR2 YYNGEE. Trimming left V 4 bases short and J 4 bases short, with 11 bases between. This CDR3 spans 13 amino acids. CDR3 coding DNA: TGTGCCAGCAGCCCCGGGGGGTTCTATGGCTACACCTTC. Encoded protein: CASSPGGFYGYTF.

The chain has TRBV6-6 and TRBJ1-2; D is perhaps TRBD1 (5 bases). V gave up 4 bases and J gave up 2 bases, with 14 bases separating them. There are 15 residues in the CDR3. Germline values: CDR1 MNHNY, CDR2 SVGAGI (reference sequence). The chain's CDR3 is CASSLWDRLNYGYTF. CDR3 DNA sequence: TGTGCCAGCAGTTTGTGGGACCGCCTGAACTATGGCTACACCTTC.

This clone was found once. The J gene is TRBJ1-2, the V gene TRBV5-4, with D hard to call. The germline V and J ends were trimmed by 0 bases and 4 bases, with 10 bases remaining between them. The CDR3 is 14 amino acids. CDR1 SGHNT and CDR2 YYREEE come from the germline V gene (reference sequence). In nucleotides, the CDR3 is TGTGCCAGCAGCTTGGAAGCAGCCAGCTATGGCTACACCTTC. As protein: CASSLEAASYGYTF.

The V and J genes are TRBV7-9 and TRBJ2-2; maybe TRBD1 (5 bases). V lost 1 base to trimming and J lost 0 bases, with 12 bases between them. The germline gives CDR1 SEHNR, CDR2 FQNEAQ (reference sequence). CDR3 length equals 17 residues. CDR3 region: CASSLVRQTPNTGELFF. The CDR3 coding sequence is TGTGCCAGCAGCTTAGTCCGACAGACCCCGAACACCGGGGAGCTGTTTTTT.

J is TRBJ2-7 and V is TRBV7-9, with D hard to call. The CDR3 runs 14 residues. The germline CDR1 and CDR2 sequences are SEHNR and FQNEAQ (reference sequence). With 1 base removed from V and 4 bases from J, the gap between germline ends came to 11 bases. This CDR3 is CASSLVTNAYEQYF. The CDR3 DNA is TGTGCCAGCAGCTTAGTCACCAACGCGTACGAGCAGTACTTC.

The chain combines TRBV5-6 with TRBJ2-5; tentatively, D is TRBD2 (6 bases). The CDR3 runs 15 residues. Germline CDR1 and CDR2: SGHDT and YYEEEE. The germline V and J ends were trimmed by 0 bases and 2 bases, with 11 bases remaining between them. The CDR3 DNA reads as TGTGCCAGCAGCTTGGCTGGTAGCGGACAAGAGACCCAGTACTTC. Translating gives CASSLAGSGQETQYF.